These T cell receptor beta chains were read from a single sample in a study of blood T cell repertoires in COVID-19. Only in-frame clones appear in the TCRdb table, and some are missing; sequencing was by immunoSEQ multiplex PCR. The sample contains some 180,000 clones, over 70% of which appear only once. The sequenced material came from PBMCs or T cells enriched from blood (not recorded which). The receptor source for this set is a man aged 55 to 70 who had been exposed to COVID-19. Both conserved end residues are part of each CDR3. A D gene is named only where the DNA matches it firmly. Only part of the rows carry a size: once, few, many, or a class if the clone is expanded.

CDR3: CASSQSGTGGFYEQYF
DNA: TGCGCCAGCAGCCAATCGGGGACAGGGGGTTTCTACGAGCAGTACTTC
J: TRBJ2-7
D: TRBD1
V: TRBV4-3
size: .

CDR3: CASSTGFGTQYF
DNA: TGTGCCAGTAGTACGGGGTTTGGGACCCAGTACTTC
J: TRBJ2-5
D: .
V: TRBV19
size: .

CDR3: CASSLRGQGETQYF
DNA: TGCGCCAGCAGCTTGAGGGGACAGGGAGAGACCCAGTACTTC
J: TRBJ2-5
D: TRBD1
V: TRBV5-1
size: once

CDR3: CASSLGQDNEQFF
DNA: TGTGCCAGCAGTTTAGGACAGGACAATGAGCAGTTCTTC
J: TRBJ2-1
D: TRBD1
V: TRBV27
size: many

CDR3: CASSVASGSYEQYF
DNA: TGTGCCAGCAGCGTAGCCAGCGGGTCCTACGAGCAGTACTTC
J: TRBJ2-7
D: .
V: TRBV9
size: few

CDR3: CAWSALAGVNNEQFF
DNA: TGTGCCTGGAGTGCTCTAGCGGGAGTAAACAATGAGCAGTTCTTC
J: TRBJ2-1
D: TRBD2
V: TRBV30
size: few

CDR3: CASGLPGLDSYNEQFF
DNA: TGTGCTAGTGGTTTGCCCGGACTTGACTCCTACAATGAGCAGTTCTTC
J: TRBJ2-1
D: .
V: TRBV12-5
size: .

CDR3: CASSFGAYEQYF
DNA: TGCGCCAGCAGCTTTGGGGCTTACGAGCAGTACTTC
J: TRBJ2-7
D: .
V: TRBV5-1
size: .

CDR3: CASSLKAWSSYNSPLHF
DNA: TGTGCCAGCAGTTTGAAGGCTTGGAGCTCCTATAATTCACCCCTCCACTTT
J: TRBJ1-6
D: .
V: TRBV27
size: .

CDR3: CASGAPNYGYTF
DNA: TGTGCCAGCGGGGCCCCTAACTATGGCTACACCTTC
J: TRBJ1-2
D: .
V: TRBV7-2
size: few

CDR3: CASSLGLPTDTQYF
DNA: TGTGCCAGCAGCTTAGGGCTACCCACAGATACGCAGTATTTT
J: TRBJ2-3
D: .
V: TRBV13
size: .

CDR3: CASSELWGGRSTGELFF
DNA: TGTGCCAGCAGTGAACTTTGGGGCGGGAGAAGCACCGGGGAGCTGTTTTTT
J: TRBJ2-2
D: TRBD2
V: TRBV25-1
size: .

CDR3: CASSASGTGNSPLHF
DNA: TGCGCCAGCAGCGCATCGGGGACAGGGAATTCACCCCTCCACTTT
J: TRBJ1-6
D: TRBD1
V: TRBV5-1
size: .

CDR3: CASSGGSGTGELFF
DNA: TGTGCCAGCAGCGGAGGTTCGGGCACCGGGGAGCTGTTTTTT
J: TRBJ2-2
D: .
V: TRBV28
size: .

CDR3: CASSEGSRAEETQYF
DNA: TGTGCCAGCAGTGAAGGGTCCCGAGCGGAAGAGACCCAGTACTTC
J: TRBJ2-5
D: .
V: TRBV2
size: .

CDR3: CASSSGSGGRYGYTF
DNA: TGTGCCAGCAGTTCCGGGTCAGGGGGCAGGTATGGCTACACCTTC
J: TRBJ1-2
D: TRBD1
V: TRBV28
size: .

CDR3: CASSQLGGDNEQFF
DNA: TGTGCCAGCAGCCAACTCGGGGGGGACAATGAGCAGTTCTTC
J: TRBJ2-1
D: TRBD2
V: TRBV3-1/TRBV3-2
size: .

CDR3: CASRDMRGLPFTDTQYF
DNA: TGTGCCAGTAGGGATATGCGAGGGCTTCCCTTCACAGATACGCAGTATTTT
J: TRBJ2-3
D: .
V: TRBV19
size: .

CDR3: CASRLAGTGHGNQPQHF
DNA: TGTGCAAGTCGCTTAGCGGGGACAGGGCATGGCAATCAGCCCCAGCATTTT
J: TRBJ1-5
D: .
V: TRBV12-2
size: .

CDR3: CAWSAGQGGQPQHF
DNA: TGTGCCTGGAGTGCTGGACAGGGAGGGCAGCCCCAGCATTTT
J: TRBJ1-5
D: TRBD1
V: TRBV30
size: .

CDR3: CASSQDRSGGRADTQYF
DNA: TGTGCCAGCAGCCAAGATAGGAGCGGGGGTAGGGCAGATACGCAGTATTTT
J: TRBJ2-3
D: TRBD2
V: TRBV14
size: .

CDR3: CASSYSTGIDGYTF
DNA: TGTGCCAGCAGTTATTCGACAGGGATCGATGGCTACACCTTC
J: TRBJ1-2
D: TRBD1
V: TRBV6-5
size: .

CDR3: CASSQAGTGFYEQYF
DNA: TGCGCCAGCAGCCAGGCCGGGACAGGGTTTTACGAGCAGTACTTC
J: TRBJ2-7
D: TRBD1
V: TRBV4-3
size: .

CDR3: CASSWTGGVDQPQHF
DNA: TGTGCCAGCTCCTGGACAGGGGGGGTAGATCAGCCCCAGCATTTT
J: TRBJ1-5
D: TRBD1
V: TRBV6-5
size: .

CDR3: CAGARGVRDEQFF
DNA: TGTGCCGGTGCACGGGGGGTCCGGGATGAGCAGTTCTTC
J: TRBJ2-1
D: TRBD2
V: TRBV6-6
size: .

CDR3: CASLYFGNTEAFF
DNA: TGTGCCAGCCTCTATTTCGGGAACACTGAAGCTTTCTTT
J: TRBJ1-1
D: .
V: TRBV2
size: .

CDR3: CSAGQEYGYTF
DNA: TGCAGTGCCGGACAGGAGTATGGCTACACCTTC
J: TRBJ1-2
D: TRBD1
V: TRBV20-1
size: .

CDR3: CASSLDGLATGELFF
DNA: TGTGCCAGCAGCTTAGACGGACTAGCGACCGGGGAGCTGTTTTTT
J: TRBJ2-2
D: TRBD2
V: TRBV5-4
size: .

CDR3: CASSDSGQGNTEAFF
DNA: TGTGCCAGCAGTGATTCGGGACAGGGGAACACTGAAGCTTTCTTT
J: TRBJ1-1
D: TRBD1
V: TRBV2
size: .

CDR3: CASKQTGGGNTEAFF
DNA: TGTGCCAGCAAACAGACAGGGGGCGGGAACACTGAAGCTTTCTTT
J: TRBJ1-1
D: TRBD1
V: TRBV6-5
size: .

CDR3: CASSRGGAETQYF
DNA: TGTGCCAGCAGCCGAGGAGGGGCAGAGACCCAGTACTTC
J: TRBJ2-5
D: .
V: TRBV11-3
size: .

CDR3: CASSVDGTPNSPLHF
DNA: TGTGCCAGCAGCGTAGATGGGACACCTAATTCACCCCTCCACTTT
J: TRBJ1-6
D: .
V: TRBV9
size: once